What follows are 22 T cell receptor beta chains derived from one specimen sequenced in a study of post-analysis software for immune sequencing data. Study conclusions and caveats: There were four or five TRBV segments more frequent in patients than controls, and TRBV5-6, TRBV5-1 and TRBV20-1 were among them.

Tagging with unique molecular identifiers was a feature of the TCR beta cDNA libraries. MiXCR, applied by TCRdb to the PCR reads, yields one record per CDR3 protein. The table has a few hundred thousand distinct CDR3 sequences, 35% to 45% seen once. Their antigens remain unidentified. Material: blood. The receptors stem from a girl between 5 and 17 years old with multiple sclerosis.

This clonotype appeared a few times. The gene calls are TRBV3-1 and TRBJ1-3; D may be TRBD1 (5 bases). This CDR3 is built from 16 residues. Trimming stripped 1 base from V and 0 bases from J, with 10 bases between. Germline CDR1 is LGHDT and CDR2 is YNNKEL (reference sequence). CDR3 amino acids: CASSQALQGSGNTIYF. For the CDR3, the DNA is TGTGCCAGCAGCCAAGCCTTGCAGGGCTCTGGAAACACCATATATTTT. The full variable domain, rest sourced from reference TRBV3-1 and TRBJ1-3, is DTAVSQTPKYLVTQMGNDKSIKCEQNLGHDTMYWYKQDSKKFLKIMFSYNNKELIINETVPNRFSPKSPDKAHLNLHINSLELGDSAVYFCASSQALQGSGNTIYFGEGSWLTVV.

On this clonotype itself: Mismatch with germline at one junction end may stem from a read error. V gene TRBV4-1 combines with J gene TRBJ1-4; maybe TRBD1 (5 bases). The CDR3 is made up of 14 amino acids. The V gene's germline CDR1 is MGHRA and CDR2 YSYEKL. The CDR3 nucleotides are TGCGCCAGCAGCCCCCCGGGGCTCTCCCCAGAACTGGTTTTT. Translation: CASSPPGLSPELVF.

The gene calls are TRBV20-1 and TRBJ1-1; D might be TRBD1 (5 bases). Germline values: CDR1 DFQATT, CDR2 SNEGSKA (reference sequence). Deletions cut 0 bases from V and 6 bases from J, with 17 bases between. The CDR3 has 15 residues. CDR3 residues: CSARDGGHGAPEAFF. The CDR3 DNA sequence: TGCAGTGCTAGAGATGGTGGACATGGAGCGCCTGAAGCTTTCTTT.

V usage is TRBV7-9 and J usage is TRBJ2-1; 16 bases map to TRBD2. Per the germline V gene, CDR1 is SEHNR and CDR2 is FQNEAQ (reference sequence). The CDR3 has 18 residues. Germline trimming cut 3 bases from V and 8 bases from J; bases unmatched to any gene: 10. The CDR3 loop is CASSLTGTSGGGGDEQFF. In nucleotides, the CDR3 is TGTGCCAGCAGCTTGACCGGGACTAGCGGGGGGGGTGGGGATGAGCAGTTCTTC. Filled out from reference TRBV7-9 and TRBJ2-1, the complete variable domain reads DTGVSQNPRHKITKRGQNVTFRCDPISEHNRLYWYRQTLGQGPEFLTYFQNEAQLEKSRLLSDRFSAERPKGSFSTLEIQRTEQGDSAMYLCASSLTGTSGGGGDEQFFGPGTRLTVL.

This clonotype appeared a few times. The V gene is TRBV20-1, the J gene TRBJ2-1; 11 bases match TRBD2. V lost 5 bases and J lost 6; bases outside the gene matches: 12. The CDR3 is 16 residues long. Per the germline V gene, CDR1 is DFQATT and CDR2 is SNEGSKA (reference sequence). The chain's CDR3 is CSARHVAGGPPNEQFF. Here the CDR3 DNA reads TGCAGTGCTCGCCACGTAGCGGGAGGGCCTCCCAATGAGCAGTTCTTC.

This clonotype was recorded a few times. The gene calls are TRBV4-2 and TRBJ2-2, with D unclear. Germline V gives CDR1 LGHNA, CDR2 YNFKEQ. The CDR3 is made up of 16 amino acids. Trimming shortened V by 1 base and J by 1 base, and 10 bases separated the two germline ends. CDR3 amino acids: CASSQVVNRNTGELFF. The CDR3 DNA reads as TGTGCCAGCAGCCAAGTGGTGAATAGGAACACCGGGGAGCTGTTTTTT.

Concerning this clonotype itself: This may be a read error, as it is one base from a much larger clone. The gene calls are TRBV7-9 and TRBJ1-2; D gene uncertain. The CDR3 runs to 13 residues. Germline-derived CDR1 and CDR2 are SEHNR and FQNEAQ (reference sequence). The CDR3 region has the DNA TGTGCCCGCAGCTTAAGACCCTATGATGGCTACACCTTC. Translating gives CARSLRPYDGYTF.

As to this clonotype: A clone one base away is much larger, so this may be a read error. The rearrangement joins TRBV12-3 or TRBV12-4 to TRBJ2-3, with TRBD2 matching over 13 bases. Trimming at V came to 5 bases and at J to 4 bases, leaving 6 bases not matched to a gene. The CDR3 totals 16 residues. CDR3 coding DNA: TGTGCCAGCAGTCCACTAGCGGGAGGGCGGGCAGATACGCAGTATTTT. Its translation: CASSPLAGGRADTQYF.

The genes are TRBV27 and TRBJ2-5; TRBD1 might be the D (5 bases). TRBJ2-7 explains the end of the DNA better; the J call may be wrong. The CDR3 length is 14 residues. Germline V gives CDR1 MNHEY, CDR2 SMNVEV (reference sequence). DNA of the CDR3: TGTGCCAGCAGTTTGGGGCCTTCGGGCTACGAGCAGTACTTC. As protein: CASSLGPSGYEQYF.

In its sample, this clonotype was seen many times. The chain employs TRBV7-2 and TRBJ2-7; D remains unclear. The CDR3 contains 12 residues. Per germline, CDR1 SGHTA and CDR2 FQGNSA. V was cut by 5 bases and J by 2 bases, with 7 bases left in between. Here the CDR3 DNA reads TGTGCCAGCAGCCGAAACCCCTACGAGCAGTACTTC. It yields the protein CASSRNPYEQYF.

This clonotype turned up a few times. The chain uses TRBV2 and TRBJ2-1; TRBD2 matches 13 bases. This CDR3 comprises 17 residues. The junction had 12 bases not matched to a gene; V was cut back by 4 bases and J by 9 bases. The V gene's germline CDR1 is SNHLY and CDR2 FYNNEI. The DNA of the CDR3 is TGTGCCAGCAGTGTCTTTGGACTAGCGGGAGTAACGGTTGAGCAGTTCTTC. It translates to CASSVFGLAGVTVEQFF.

This CDR3 is CASSFRTNGELFF. The CDR3 DNA is TGTGCCAGCAGTTTCAGGACTAACGGGGAGCTGTTTTTT. The V gene is TRBV28, the J gene TRBJ2-2, with a possible D match to TRBD2 (6 bases). V lost 3 bases and J lost 7, with 9 bases in between. CDR1 MDHEN and CDR2 SYDVKM come from the germline V gene. This CDR3 is 13 amino acids long. The entire variable domain, with the rest obtained from reference TRBV28 and TRBJ2-2, is as follows: DVKVTQSSRYLVKRTGEKVFLECVQDMDHENMFWYRQDPGLGLRLIYFSYDVKMKEKGDIPEGYSVSREKKERFSLILESASTNQTSMYLCASSFRTNGELFFGEGSRLTVL.

V and J are TRBV5-1 and TRBJ2-1, with D unclear. Germline loops: CDR1 SGHRS, CDR2 YFSETQ. V lost 4 bases and J lost 8, with 19 bases in between. CDR3 length: 15 residues. The CDR3 region is CASSPGGWQLDEQFF. The CDR3 nucleotides read TGCGCCAGCAGCCCAGGCGGCTGGCAGCTCGATGAGCAGTTCTTC.

This clonotype came up a few times. This chain links TRBV4-1 with TRBJ1-2; 7 nucleotides match TRBD1. CDR1 is MGHRA and CDR2 is YSYEKL in the germline V gene. The CDR3 loop spans 16 amino acids. The ends lost 0 bases at V and 4 bases at J; junction bases unmatched: 8. CDR3: CASSQDQIGGSYGYTF. The CDR3 nucleotides read TGCGCCAGCAGCCAAGATCAAATAGGGGGCAGCTATGGCTACACCTTC.

This clonotype was observed many times. The genes are TRBV29-1 and TRBJ1-2; no reliable D call. Germline V gene lookup returns CDR1 SQVTM and CDR2 ANQGSEA. CDR3 length: 10 residues. CDR3 protein: CSSLEEGYTF. CDR3 DNA: TGCAGTAGCCTTGAAGAGGGCTACACCTTC.

This clonotype turned up a few times. The V and J genes are TRBV7-3 and TRBJ2-2, with D uncertain. V lost 4 bases, J lost 3 bases, and 6 bases lay in between. This CDR3 has 13 amino acids. Germline V gene data show CDR1 as SGHTA and CDR2 as FQGTGA. DNA of the CDR3: TGTGCCAGCAGCTCGATACACACCGGGGAGCTGTTTTTT. Its protein product is CASSSIHTGELFF. Based on the CDR3 plus reference TRBV7-3 and TRBJ2-2, the full variable domain is GAGVSQTPSNKVTEKGKYVELRCDPISGHTALYWYRQSLGQGPEFLIYFQGTGAADDSGLPNDRFFAVRPEGSVSTLKIQRTERGDSAVYLCASSSIHTGELFFGEGSRLTVL.

J is TRBJ2-7 and V is TRBV12-3 or TRBV12-4; TRBD2 matches 7 bases. This CDR3 spans 15 amino acids. The V and J ends lost 2 bases and 7 bases, in that order; junction bases with no gene match: 11. The CDR3 here is CASSLWSGEYNEQYF. In DNA form, the CDR3 reads TGTGCCAGCAGTTTATGGAGCGGGGAATACAATGAGCAGTACTTC.

This rearrangement joins TRBV5-1 to TRBJ2-1; D may be TRBD1 (6 bases). Germline assignment: CDR1 SGHRS and CDR2 YFSETQ. The CDR3 sequence is 13 residues long. Trimming shortened V by 3 bases and J by 8 bases, and 12 bases separated the two germline ends. The CDR3 DNA reads TGCGCCAGCAGCTACAGGGACGGGGATGAGCAGTTCTTC. This gives the protein CASSYRDGDEQFF.

By share of the sample, this clonotype is medium-sized. The genes are TRBV12-5 and TRBJ2-7; no firm D call. V gave up 8 bases and J gave up 2 bases, with 16 bases separating them. Germline V gene sequence: CDR1 LGHNT, CDR2 FRNRAP. This CDR3 is built from 14 residues. The CDR3 protein is CASPESYVAYEQYF. The DNA of the CDR3 is TGTGCTAGTCCTGAGAGCTATGTCGCCTACGAGCAGTACTTC.

The chain recombines TRBV5-1 with TRBJ2-1, with 10 bases lining up with TRBD2. The CDR3 consists of 14 residues. Germline V lookup: CDR1 SGHRS, CDR2 YFSETQ. Germline trimming cut 5 bases from V and 3 bases from J; bases unmatched to any gene: 2. CDR3 coding DNA: TGCGCCAGCAGTCTAGCGGGAGACTACAATGAGCAGTTCTTC. Translation gives CASSLAGDYNEQFF.

This chain uses TRBV5-1 with TRBJ1-1; TRBD1 might be the D (6 bases). The V end lost 1 base, the J end lost 1 base, and 17 bases lay between the germline ends. In germline, CDR1 is SGHRS, CDR2 YFSETQ. CDR3 length equals 17 residues. For the CDR3, the DNA is TGCGCCAGCAGCTTGCAGCCTGGGCAGGGACAGAACACTGAAGCTTTCTTT. As protein: CASSLQPGQGQNTEAFF.

This chain joins TRBV20-1 and TRBJ2-7; the D gene is possibly TRBD1 (6 bases). CDR1 is DFQATT, CDR2 SNEGSKA, per germline (reference sequence). Deletions cut 1 base from V and 7 bases from J, with 23 bases between. The CDR3 consists of 16 residues. CDR3 coding DNA: TGCAGTGCTAGAGTCAATGGACAGCCTTCCTACGATGAGCAGTACTTC. As protein: CSARVNGQPSYDEQYF.